The 12 T cell receptor beta chains in this list originate from one sample, sequenced in a study of blood T cell repertoires in COVID-19. The table came from immunoSEQ multiplex PCR; TCRdb's copy has only in-frame clones and leaves some out. Of approximately 300,000 clones listed, more than 70% were seen once; the top ten hold around 1.6%. Sequences were obtained from peripheral blood. These TCRs come from a woman aged 45-65 years with acute or convalescent COVID-19.

The rearrangement joins TRBV5-1 to TRBJ2-1; 11 positions agree with TRBD2. The trim removed 0 bases at V and 5 bases at J, leaving 4 bases unmatched. The length of the CDR3 is 16 residues. In germline, CDR1 is SGHRS, CDR2 YFSETQ. CDR3 sequence reads: CASSLVLAGGNNEQFF. The CDR3 DNA follows: TGCGCCAGCAGCTTGGTGCTAGCGGGAGGTAACAATGAGCAGTTCTTC.

The J gene is TRBJ1-2, the V gene TRBV19; unclear D gene. The V gene lost 0 bases and the J gene lost 4 bases, with 9 bases spanning the gap. Looked up from germline, CDR1 is LNHDA and CDR2 is SQIVND (reference sequence). The CDR3 loop spans 14 amino acids. CDR3 DNA: TGTGCCAGTAGTATAGATCTAACAGTCTATGGCTACACCTTC. Translating gives CASSIDLTVYGYTF. Full variable domain (remainder filled in from reference TRBV19 and TRBJ1-2): DGGITQSPKYLFRKEGQNVTLSCEQNLNHDAMYWYRQDPGQGLRLIYYSQIVNDFQKGDIAEGYSVSREKKESFPLTVTSAQKNPTAFYLCASSIDLTVYGYTFGSGTRLTVV.

The chain is built from TRBV10-1 and TRBJ2-7, with 8 positions matching TRBD1. This CDR3 has 15 residues. Germline V gene data show CDR1 as WNHNN and CDR2 as SYGVQD (reference sequence). V lost 7 bases, J lost 5 bases, and 13 bases stayed unmatched. CDR3 residues: CASTLVRDRFHEQYF. In nucleotides, the CDR3 is TGCGCCAGCACCCTAGTAAGGGACAGGTTCCACGAGCAGTACTTC.

The rearrangement uses TRBV6-5 and TRBJ2-7, with D perhaps TRBD2 (6 bases). CDR1 is MNHEY and CDR2 is SVGAGI in the germline V gene. Trimming left V 7 bases short and J 3 bases short, with 19 bases between. This CDR3 contains 15 residues. CDR3: CASNNREQGDYEQYF. The CDR3 DNA reads as TGTGCCAGCAACAACCGGGAGCAAGGTGACTACGAGCAGTACTTC.

The J gene is TRBJ1-3, the V gene TRBV14; D ambiguous. Trimming cost V 1 base and J 2 bases, with 6 bases left between them. The CDR3 has 14 amino acids. Germline CDR1 SGHDN, CDR2 FVKESK. The CDR3, as DNA: TGTGCCAGCAGCCAAGTCGGGGCTGGAAACACCATATATTTT. Translation: CASSQVGAGNTIYF.

In DNA, the CDR3 is TGTGCCAGCAGTGAGTCGACACCCGGAAACACCATATATTTT. Protein: CASSESTPGNTIYF. This chain connects TRBV6-1 to TRBJ1-3; the D is unclear. The CDR3 sequence is 14 residues long. V gave up 3 bases and J gave up 4 bases, with 10 bases separating them. The germline gives CDR1 MNHNS, CDR2 SASEGT.

This chain connects TRBV5-6 to TRBJ1-1; 9 bases match TRBD1. Germline trimming cut 4 bases from V and 3 bases from J; bases unmatched to any gene: 4. There are 14 residues in the CDR3. CDR1 is SGHDT, CDR2 YYEEEE, per germline. The CDR3 DNA sequence: TGTGCCAGCAGCACAGGACAGGGGTACACTGAAGCTTTCTTT. This codes for CASSTGQGYTEAFF.

The chain couples TRBV24-1 to TRBJ2-1; 7 positions match TRBD1. Losses at the gene ends were 8 bases for V and 3 bases for J; bases not matched to a gene: 15. CDR1 is KGHDR and CDR2 is SFDVKD in the germline V gene. The CDR3 length is 17 residues. CDR3 amino acids: CATNPTRGRRVYNEQFF. The CDR3 DNA follows: TGTGCCACCAACCCCACAAGGGGGCGAAGGGTCTACAATGAGCAGTTCTTC.

The rearrangement joins TRBV28 to TRBJ2-7, with D possibly matching TRBD1 (5 bases). CDR1 and CDR2 from the germline V gene are MDHEN and SYDVKM. Deletions cut 8 bases from V and 3 bases from J, with 8 bases between. The CDR3 extends over 11 amino acids. The CDR3 sequence is CASERGYEQYF. The CDR3 coding sequence is TGTGCCAGCGAAAGGGGCTACGAGCAGTACTTC.

CDR3 coding DNA: TGTGCCAGCAGCCAAGGCAGCGCGAGGACCCAGTACTTC. This encodes CASSQGSARTQYF. This chain links TRBV7-3 with TRBJ2-5; no definite D call. CDR3 length: 13 amino acids. CDR1 and CDR2 (germline): SGHTA, FQGTGA. Trimming took 5 bases from V and 7 from J, leaving 14 bases between them.

The rearrangement links TRBV11-2 to TRBJ2-7, with 12 bases that match TRBD1. CDR3 size: 15 residues. Per the germline V gene, CDR1 is SGHAT and CDR2 is FQNNGV. Losses at the gene ends were 4 bases for V and 2 bases for J; bases not matched to a gene: 3. As DNA, the CDR3 is TGTGCCAGCAGCTGGGGACAGGGGGCTACCTACGAGCAGTACTTC. Its protein product is CASSWGQGATYEQYF.

In DNA, the CDR3 is TGTGCCAGCAGCCCTCGGACTAGCGGGAGGGCCTGGGGTTACAATGAGCAGTTCTTC. Its translation is CASSPRTSGRAWGYNEQFF. V usage is TRBV3-1 (or the pseudogene TRBV3-2) and J usage is TRBJ2-1, with TRBD2 matching over 15 bases. Germline CDR1 and CDR2: LGHDT and YNNKEL (reference sequence). Trimming cost V 4 bases and J 4 bases; bases outside gene matches: 11. This CDR3 is built from 19 residues.